The subject of this entry is one TCR beta chain. Antigen: not known. A template switching step contributed a universal primer site, while unique molecular identifiers were present in the cDNA. From the 5' RACE reads, TCRdb called clonotypes with MiXCR, one entry per CDR3 protein. The sample records a few hundred thousand distinct CDR3 sequences, 9.5% to 15% being singletons. The data originate from a study of identical twins. Study results and limitations: Fewer insertions were carried by abundant cord blood beta clonotypes, but none was seen in memory repertoires.

The germline V gene has CDR1 LGHDT and CDR2 YNNKEL (reference sequence). The V and J ends lost 6 bases and 10 bases respectively, with 13 bases between them. CDR3 length: 12 amino acids. These data were likewise used in another study, on yellow fever vaccine responses in identical twins.

The V call is TRBV3-1, the J call TRBJ2-1; D ambiguous. The clonotype was recovered from a woman younger than 30 in good health. The sample taken for sequencing was memory (CD45RO+) T cells sorted from blood. The CDR3 DNA follows: TGTGCCAGCAGTCAAACGGACGCCGAGCAGTTCTTC. Translation gives CASSQTDAEQFF.